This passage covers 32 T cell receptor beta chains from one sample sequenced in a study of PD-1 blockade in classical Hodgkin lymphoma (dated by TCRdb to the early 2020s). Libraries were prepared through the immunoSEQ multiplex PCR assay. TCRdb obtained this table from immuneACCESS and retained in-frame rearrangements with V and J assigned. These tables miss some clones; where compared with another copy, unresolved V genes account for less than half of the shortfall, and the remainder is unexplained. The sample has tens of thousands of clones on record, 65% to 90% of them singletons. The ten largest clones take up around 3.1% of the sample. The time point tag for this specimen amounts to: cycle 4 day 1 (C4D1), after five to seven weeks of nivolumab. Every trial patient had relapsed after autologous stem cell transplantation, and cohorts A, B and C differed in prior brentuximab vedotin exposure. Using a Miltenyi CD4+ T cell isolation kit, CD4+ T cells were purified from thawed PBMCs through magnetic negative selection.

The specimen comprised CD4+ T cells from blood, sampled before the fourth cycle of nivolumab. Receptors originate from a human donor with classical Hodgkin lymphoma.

Here the CDR3 reads CASSPSTGGKETQYF. Written as DNA, the CDR3 is TGTGCCAGCTCACCGTCCACAGGGGGAAAAGAGACCCAGTACTTC. V and J are TRBV18 and TRBJ2-5; TRBD1 aligns across 8 bases. V lost 3 bases, J lost 3 bases, and 6 bases stayed unmatched. The CDR3 is 15 residues long. In germline, CDR1 is KGHSH, CDR2 LQKENI.

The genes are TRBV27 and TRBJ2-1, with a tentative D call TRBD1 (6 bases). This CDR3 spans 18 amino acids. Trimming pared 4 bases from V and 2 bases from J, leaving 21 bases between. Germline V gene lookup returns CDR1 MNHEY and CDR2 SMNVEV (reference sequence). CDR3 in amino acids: CASSSQVPGTLTYNEQFF. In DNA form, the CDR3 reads TGTGCCAGCAGTTCCCAGGTGCCCGGGACATTGACCTACAATGAGCAGTTCTTC.

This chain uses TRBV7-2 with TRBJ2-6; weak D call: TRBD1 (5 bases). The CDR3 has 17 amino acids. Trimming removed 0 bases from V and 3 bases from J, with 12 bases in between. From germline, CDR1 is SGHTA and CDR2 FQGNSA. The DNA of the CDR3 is TGTGCCAGCAGCTTAGCGCTTCGGCAGGGTGGGGCCAACGTCCTGACTTTC. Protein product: CASSLALRQGGANVLTF.

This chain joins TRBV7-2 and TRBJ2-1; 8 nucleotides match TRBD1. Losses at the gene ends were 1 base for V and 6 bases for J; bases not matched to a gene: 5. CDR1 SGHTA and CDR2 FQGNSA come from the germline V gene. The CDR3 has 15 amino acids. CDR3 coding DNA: TGTGCCAGCAGCTTAGTGGTGACAGGGGTCAATGAGCAGTTCTTC. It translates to CASSLVVTGVNEQFF. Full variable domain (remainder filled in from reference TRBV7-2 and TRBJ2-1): GAGVSQSPSNKVTEKGKDVELRCDPISGHTALYWYRQSLGQGLEFLIYFQGNSAPDKSGLPSDRFSAERTGGSVSTLTIQRTQQEDSAVYLCASSLVVTGVNEQFFGPGTRLTVL.

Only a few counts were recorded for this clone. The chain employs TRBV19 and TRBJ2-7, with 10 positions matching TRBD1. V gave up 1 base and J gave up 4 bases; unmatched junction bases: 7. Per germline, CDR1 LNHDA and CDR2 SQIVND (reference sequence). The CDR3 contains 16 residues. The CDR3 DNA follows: TGTGCCAGTAGTATAGCCCAGGGACAGGGGCTATACGAGCAGTACTTC. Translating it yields CASSIAQGQGLYEQYF.

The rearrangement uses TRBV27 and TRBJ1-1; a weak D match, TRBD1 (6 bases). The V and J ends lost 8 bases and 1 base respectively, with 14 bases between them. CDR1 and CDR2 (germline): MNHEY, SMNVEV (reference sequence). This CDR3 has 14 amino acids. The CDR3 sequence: CASGDIQGNTEAFF. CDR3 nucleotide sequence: TGTGCCAGCGGAGACATACAGGGGAACACTGAAGCTTTCTTT.

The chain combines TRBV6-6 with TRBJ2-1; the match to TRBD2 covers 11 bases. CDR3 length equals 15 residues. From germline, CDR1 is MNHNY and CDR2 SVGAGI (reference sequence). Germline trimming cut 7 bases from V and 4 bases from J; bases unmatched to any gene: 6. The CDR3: CASTPGTSGYNEQFF. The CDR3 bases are TGTGCCAGCACCCCCGGGACTAGCGGATACAATGAGCAGTTCTTC.

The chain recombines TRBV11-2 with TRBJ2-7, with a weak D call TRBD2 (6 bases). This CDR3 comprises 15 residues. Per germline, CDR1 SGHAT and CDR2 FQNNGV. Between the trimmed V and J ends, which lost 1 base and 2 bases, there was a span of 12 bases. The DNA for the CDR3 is TGTGCCAGCAGCTTAGGGAGGGGTTTCGCCTACGAGCAGTACTTC. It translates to CASSLGRGFAYEQYF.

The CDR3 spells CASSMSGARTF. The CDR3 coding sequence is TGTGCCAGTAGTATGTCTGGGGCCCGCACCTTC. J is TRBJ1-2 and V is TRBV19, with D perhaps matching TRBD1 (5 bases). Germline-derived CDR1 and CDR2 are LNHDA and SQIVND (reference sequence). The CDR3 contains 11 residues. Deletions cut 3 bases from V and 13 bases from J, with 12 bases between.

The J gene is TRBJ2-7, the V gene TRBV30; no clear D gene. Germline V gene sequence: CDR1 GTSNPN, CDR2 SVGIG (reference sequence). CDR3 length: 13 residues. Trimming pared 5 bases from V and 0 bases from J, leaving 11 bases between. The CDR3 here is CAWARWGSYEQYF. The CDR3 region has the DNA TGTGCCTGGGCTAGGTGGGGCTCCTACGAGCAGTACTTC. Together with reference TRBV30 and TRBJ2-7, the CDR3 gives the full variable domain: SQTIHQWPATLVQPVGSPLSLECTVEGTSNPNLYWYRQAAGRGLQLLFYSVGIGQISSEVPQNLSASRPQDRQFILSSKKLLLSDSGFYLCAWARWGSYEQYFGPGTRLTVT.

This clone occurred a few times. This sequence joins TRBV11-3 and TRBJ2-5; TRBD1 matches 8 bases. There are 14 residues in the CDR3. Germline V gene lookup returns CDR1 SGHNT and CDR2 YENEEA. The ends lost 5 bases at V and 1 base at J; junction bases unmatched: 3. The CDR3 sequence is CASSAGTGQETQYF. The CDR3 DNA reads TGTGCCAGCAGCGCTGGGACAGGCCAAGAGACCCAGTACTTC.

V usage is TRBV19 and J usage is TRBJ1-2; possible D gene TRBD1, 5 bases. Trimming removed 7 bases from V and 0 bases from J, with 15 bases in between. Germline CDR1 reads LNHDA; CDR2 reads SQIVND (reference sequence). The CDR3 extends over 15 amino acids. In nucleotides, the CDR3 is TGTGCCAGTAACGACGACAGTCGCTCTAACTATGGCTACACCTTC. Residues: CASNDDSRSNYGYTF.

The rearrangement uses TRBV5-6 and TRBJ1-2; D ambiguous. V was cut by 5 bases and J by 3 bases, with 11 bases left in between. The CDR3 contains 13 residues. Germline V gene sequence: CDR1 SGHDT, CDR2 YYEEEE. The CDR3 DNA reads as TGTGCCAGCAGTCCCGGGGAGGACTATGGCTACACCTTC. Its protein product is CASSPGEDYGYTF.

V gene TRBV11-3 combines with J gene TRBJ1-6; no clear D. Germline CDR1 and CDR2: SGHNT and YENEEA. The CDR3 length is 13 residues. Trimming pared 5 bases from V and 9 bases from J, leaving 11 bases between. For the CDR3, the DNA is TGTGCCAGCAGCCCGATGTTCTTTTCACCCCTCCACTTT. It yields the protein CASSPMFFSPLHF.

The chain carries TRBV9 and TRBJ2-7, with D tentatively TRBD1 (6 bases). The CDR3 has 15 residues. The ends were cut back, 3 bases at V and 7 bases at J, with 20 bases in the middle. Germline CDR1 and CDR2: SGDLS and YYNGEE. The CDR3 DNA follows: TGTGCCAGCAGCGCGACACCGGACAGAAAAGGGGAGCAGTACTTC. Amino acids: CASSATPDRKGEQYF.

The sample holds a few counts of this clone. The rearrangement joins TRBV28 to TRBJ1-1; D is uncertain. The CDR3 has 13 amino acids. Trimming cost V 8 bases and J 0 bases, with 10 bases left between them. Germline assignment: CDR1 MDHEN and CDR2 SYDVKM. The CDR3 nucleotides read TGTGCCAGCCTCGGGGAGGTGAACACTGAAGCTTTCTTT. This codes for CASLGEVNTEAFF.

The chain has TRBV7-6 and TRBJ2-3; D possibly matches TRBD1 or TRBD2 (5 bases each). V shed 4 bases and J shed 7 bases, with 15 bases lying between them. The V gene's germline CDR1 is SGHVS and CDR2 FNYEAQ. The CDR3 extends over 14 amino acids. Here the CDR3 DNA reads TGTGCCAGCAGCTCGACAGACATCGGGAATACGCAGTATTTT. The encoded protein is CASSSTDIGNTQYF.

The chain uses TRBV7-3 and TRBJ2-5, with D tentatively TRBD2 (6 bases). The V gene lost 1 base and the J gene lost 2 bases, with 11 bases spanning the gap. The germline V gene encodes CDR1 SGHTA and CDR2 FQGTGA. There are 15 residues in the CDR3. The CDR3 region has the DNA TGTGCCAGCAGCTTAATGCCAGGGAGGCAAGAGACCCAGTACTTC. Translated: CASSLMPGRQETQYF.

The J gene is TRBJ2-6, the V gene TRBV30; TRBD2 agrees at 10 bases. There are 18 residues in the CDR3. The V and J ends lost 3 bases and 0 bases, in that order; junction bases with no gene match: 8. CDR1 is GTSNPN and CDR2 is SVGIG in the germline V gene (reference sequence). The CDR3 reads CAWRSSGGPLSGANVLTF. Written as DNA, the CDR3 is TGTGCCTGGAGGAGTAGCGGGGGGCCCCTCTCTGGGGCCAACGTCCTGACTTTC. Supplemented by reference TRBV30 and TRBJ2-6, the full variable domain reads SQTIHQWPATLVQPVGSPLSLECTVEGTSNPNLYWYRQAAGRGLQLLFYSVGIGQISSEVPQNLSASRPQDRQFILSSKKLLLSDSGFYLCAWRSSGGPLSGANVLTFGAGSRLTVL.

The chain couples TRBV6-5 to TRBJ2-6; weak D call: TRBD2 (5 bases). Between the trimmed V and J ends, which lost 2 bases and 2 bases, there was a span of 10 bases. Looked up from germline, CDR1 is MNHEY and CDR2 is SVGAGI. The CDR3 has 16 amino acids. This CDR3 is CASSYEGPPGANVLTF. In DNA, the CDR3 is TGTGCCAGCAGTTACGAGGGTCCGCCTGGGGCCAACGTCCTGACTTTC.

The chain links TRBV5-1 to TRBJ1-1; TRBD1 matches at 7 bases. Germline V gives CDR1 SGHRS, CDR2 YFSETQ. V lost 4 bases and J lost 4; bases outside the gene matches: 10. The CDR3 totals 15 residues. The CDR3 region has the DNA TGCGCCAGCAGCCAGCTTGAGGGGGCAGGCACTGAAGCTTTCTTT. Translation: CASSQLEGAGTEAFF.

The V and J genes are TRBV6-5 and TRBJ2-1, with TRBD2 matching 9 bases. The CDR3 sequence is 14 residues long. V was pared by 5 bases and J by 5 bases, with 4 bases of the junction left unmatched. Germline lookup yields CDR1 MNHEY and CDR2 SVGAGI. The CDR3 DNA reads TGTGCCAGCAGTCGGGGACTAGCCAACAATGAGCAGTTCTTC. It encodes CASSRGLANNEQFF.

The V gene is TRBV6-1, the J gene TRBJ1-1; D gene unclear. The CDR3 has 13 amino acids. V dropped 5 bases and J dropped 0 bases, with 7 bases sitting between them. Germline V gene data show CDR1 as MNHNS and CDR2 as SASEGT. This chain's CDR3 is CASSSLVNTEAFF. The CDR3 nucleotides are TGTGCCAGCAGTTCCCTGGTGAACACTGAAGCTTTCTTT.

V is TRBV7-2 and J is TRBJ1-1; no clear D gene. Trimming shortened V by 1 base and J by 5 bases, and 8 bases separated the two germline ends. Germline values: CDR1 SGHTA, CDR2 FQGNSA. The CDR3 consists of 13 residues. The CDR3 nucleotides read TGTGCCAGCAGCTTAGAGAGGGAAACTGAAGCTTTCTTT. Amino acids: CASSLERETEAFF.

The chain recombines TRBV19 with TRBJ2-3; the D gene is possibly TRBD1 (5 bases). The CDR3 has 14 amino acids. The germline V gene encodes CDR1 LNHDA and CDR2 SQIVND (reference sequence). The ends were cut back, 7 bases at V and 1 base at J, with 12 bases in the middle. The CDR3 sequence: CASNPQERTDTQYF. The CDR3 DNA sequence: TGTGCCAGTAATCCACAGGAACGCACAGATACGCAGTATTTT.

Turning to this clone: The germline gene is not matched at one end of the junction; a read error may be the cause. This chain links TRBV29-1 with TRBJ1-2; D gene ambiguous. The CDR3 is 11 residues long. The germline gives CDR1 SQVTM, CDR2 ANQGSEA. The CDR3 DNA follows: TGCAGCGTTGGGGCAGAGTCTGGAGGATCATTC. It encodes CSVGAESGGSF.

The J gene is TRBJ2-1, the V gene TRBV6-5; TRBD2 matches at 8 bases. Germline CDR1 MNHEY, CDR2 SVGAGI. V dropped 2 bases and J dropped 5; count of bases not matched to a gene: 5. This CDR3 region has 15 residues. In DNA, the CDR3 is TGTGCCAGCAGTTACCGGGGGGGATTGAACAATGAGCAGTTCTTC. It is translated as CASSYRGGLNNEQFF.

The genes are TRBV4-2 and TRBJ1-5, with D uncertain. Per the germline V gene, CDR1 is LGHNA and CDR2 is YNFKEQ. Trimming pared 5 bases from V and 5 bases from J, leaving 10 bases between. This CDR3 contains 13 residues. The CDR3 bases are TGTGCCAGCAGCGAGGACGGCGATCAGCCCCAGCATTTT. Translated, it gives CASSEDGDQPQHF.

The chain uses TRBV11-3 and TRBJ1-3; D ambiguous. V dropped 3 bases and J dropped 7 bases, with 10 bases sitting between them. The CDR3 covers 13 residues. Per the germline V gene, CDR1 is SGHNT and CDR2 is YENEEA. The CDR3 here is CASSLGRGNTIYF. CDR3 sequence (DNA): TGTGCCAGCAGCTTGGGCCGCGGGAACACCATATATTTT.

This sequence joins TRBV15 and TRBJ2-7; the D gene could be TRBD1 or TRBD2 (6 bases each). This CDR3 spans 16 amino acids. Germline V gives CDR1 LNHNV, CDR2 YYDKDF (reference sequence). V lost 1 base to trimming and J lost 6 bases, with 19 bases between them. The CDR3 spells CATSRGPGEQGGEQYF. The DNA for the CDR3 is TGTGCCACCAGCAGAGGACCGGGAGAACAGGGCGGCGAGCAGTACTTC.

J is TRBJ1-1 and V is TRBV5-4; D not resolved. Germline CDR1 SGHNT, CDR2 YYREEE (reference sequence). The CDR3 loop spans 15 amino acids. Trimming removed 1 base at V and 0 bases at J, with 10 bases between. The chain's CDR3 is CASSLKRPLNTEAFF. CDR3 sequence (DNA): TGTGCCAGCAGCTTGAAGCGGCCGTTGAACACTGAAGCTTTCTTT.

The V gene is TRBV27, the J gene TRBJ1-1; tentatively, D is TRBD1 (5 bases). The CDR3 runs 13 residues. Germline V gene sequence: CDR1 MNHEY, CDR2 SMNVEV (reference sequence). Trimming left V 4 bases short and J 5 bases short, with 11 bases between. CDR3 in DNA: TGTGCCAGCAGTTCGAAGCGGGGGACTGAAGCTTTCTTT. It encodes CASSSKRGTEAFF.